A single sample gave rise to the 26 T cell receptor beta chains below, sequenced in a study of OX40 agonist ivuxolimab in advanced cancers. Assay: immunoSEQ multiplex PCR; the TCRdb copy retains only in-frame clones and omits some. The table includes about 49,000 clones, roughly 94% detected once. The source material was CD4+ or CD8+ T cells sorted from blood, sampled in a trial of the OX40 agonist ivuxolimab. The receptors shown here come from an adult with an advanced solid tumor such as melanoma, head and neck, liver or kidney cancer.

The chain couples TRBV9 to TRBJ1-4, with D unresolved. The CDR3 totals 13 residues. Germline assignment: CDR1 SGDLS and CDR2 YYNGEE. The ends were cut back, 5 bases at V and 0 bases at J, with 5 bases in the middle. CDR3 nucleotides: TGTGCCAGCAGTACGTCAACTAATGAAAAACTGTTTTTT. Translated, it gives CASSTSTNEKLFF.

This clone was recorded only once. V and J are TRBV27 and TRBJ2-2; weak D call: TRBD2 (5 bases). The length of the CDR3 is 16 residues. CDR1 and CDR2 from the germline V gene are MNHEY and SMNVEV (reference sequence). V shed 5 bases and J shed 6 bases, with 19 bases lying between them. The CDR3 is CASSPLTGILSGELFF. CDR3 DNA sequence: TGTGCCAGCAGTCCCCTGACGGGGATTCTTTCCGGGGAGCTGTTTTTT.

This clone was seen a few times. The V gene is TRBV7-9, the J gene TRBJ1-5, with a tentative D call TRBD1 (6 bases). Germline CDR1 and CDR2: SEHNR and FQNEAQ (reference sequence). The V gene lost 5 bases and the J gene lost 0 bases, with 14 bases spanning the gap. This CDR3 spans 16 amino acids. CDR3 sequence reads: CASSPGASHSNQPQHF. CDR3 bases: TGTGCCAGCAGCCCAGGGGCCAGTCATAGCAATCAGCCCCAGCATTTT.

The chain recombines TRBV6-4 with TRBJ2-6; D not certain. This CDR3 has 16 amino acids. V was clipped by 7 bases and J by 1 base, with 14 bases between them. Germline loops: CDR1 MRHNA, CDR2 SNTAGT. CDR3 region: CASKLHSQSGANVLTF. CDR3 DNA: TGTGCCAGCAAGCTACATAGCCAATCTGGGGCCAACGTCCTGACTTTC.

The rearrangement links TRBV4-1 to TRBJ1-4; TRBD1 aligns across 7 bases. CDR3 length: 16 residues. The germline CDR1 and CDR2 sequences are MGHRA and YSYEKL. V shed 4 bases, J shed 8 bases, and the junction held 13 bases outside the gene matches. The chain's CDR3 is CASSRGLETGREKLFF. The CDR3, as DNA: TGCGCCAGCAGCCGCGGTCTTGAGACAGGGAGAGAAAAACTGTTTTTT.

This chain uses TRBV18 with TRBJ2-2; the match to TRBD1 covers 10 bases. Germline trimming cut 3 bases from V and 8 bases from J; bases unmatched to any gene: 3. Per the germline V gene, CDR1 is KGHSH and CDR2 is LQKENI. This CDR3 is 14 amino acids long. CDR3 nucleotide sequence: TGTGCCAGCTCACCGGGACAGGGGCCTGGGGAGCTGTTTTTT. It specifies CASSPGQGPGELFF. Looking up the rest from reference TRBV18 and TRBJ2-2 gives the full variable domain: NAGVMQNPRHLVRRRGQEARLRCSPMKGHSHVYWYRQLPEEGLKFMVYLQKENIIDESGMPKERFSAEFPKEGPSILRIQQVVRGDSAAYFCASSPGQGPGELFFGEGSRLTVL.

The genes are TRBV11-2 and TRBJ2-7, with D hard to call. Per germline, CDR1 SGHAT and CDR2 FQNNGV. V gave up 1 base and J gave up 2 bases, with 6 bases separating them. The CDR3 has 13 amino acids. CDR3 loop: CASSLAQPYEQYF. The CDR3 bases are TGTGCCAGCAGCTTAGCACAGCCCTACGAGCAGTACTTC.

This chain joins TRBV7-9 and TRBJ2-7; 12 bases are shared with TRBD2. With V trimmed by 5 bases and J by 0 bases, 2 bases remained unmatched. The CDR3 sequence is 15 residues long. Germline values: CDR1 SEHNR, CDR2 FQNEAQ (reference sequence). CDR3 DNA sequence: TGTGCCAGCAGCAAGGGACTAGCGGGCTCCTACGAGCAGTACTTC. Translated: CASSKGLAGSYEQYF.

This clone was counted once. The J gene is TRBJ2-7, the V gene TRBV5-6; 16 bases are shared with TRBD2. This CDR3 has 15 residues. V lost 4 bases, J lost 4 bases, and 2 bases stayed unmatched. CDR1 SGHDT and CDR2 YYEEEE come from the germline V gene. CDR3 in amino acids: CASSGGLAGGYEQYF. The CDR3 DNA reads TGTGCCAGCAGCGGGGGACTAGCGGGAGGGTACGAGCAGTACTTC.

This rearrangement joins TRBV9 to TRBJ2-3; tentatively, D is TRBD1 or TRBD2 (6 bases each). The V and J ends lost 0 bases and 2 bases respectively, with 16 bases between them. Germline loops: CDR1 SGDLS, CDR2 YYNGEE. CDR3 length: 17 residues. The CDR3 nucleotides read TGTGCCAGCAGCGTAGAGGGGGGCGGCGTAATCACAGATACGCAGTATTTT. Its protein product is CASSVEGGGVITDTQYF.

The chain uses TRBV10-3 and TRBJ1-3, with a tentative D call TRBD1 (6 bases). This CDR3 is 18 amino acids long. V was clipped by 8 bases and J by 0 bases, with 23 bases between them. CDR1 and CDR2 from the germline V gene are ENHRY and SYGVKD. The CDR3 DNA follows: TGTGCCATCTCCTTTCTAGAACCGGACAGTCACTCTGGAAACACCATATATTTT. Protein sequence: CAISFLEPDSHSGNTIYF.

This chain joins TRBV6-5 and TRBJ2-7; D is ambiguous. Trimming left V 6 bases short and J 1 base short, with 10 bases between. CDR3 size: 13 residues. The germline gives CDR1 MNHEY, CDR2 SVGAGI. This CDR3 is CASRSDKSYEQYF. CDR3 nucleotides: TGTGCCAGCAGATCCGACAAATCCTACGAGCAGTACTTC.

The genes are TRBV5-4 and TRBJ2-1; D is possibly TRBD2 (6 bases). The CDR3 sequence is 13 residues long. V lost 4 bases, J lost 9 bases, and 14 bases lay in between. Germline V gene sequence: CDR1 SGHNT, CDR2 YYREEE (reference sequence). The CDR3: CASSQDAGPEQFF. The CDR3 DNA reads TGTGCCAGCAGCCAGGACGCGGGACCTGAGCAGTTCTTC.

The rearrangement links TRBV27 to TRBJ2-2, with D perhaps matching TRBD2 (5 bases). The CDR3 is made up of 13 amino acids. The germline V gene encodes CDR1 MNHEY and CDR2 SMNVEV (reference sequence). V was cut by 0 bases and J by 6 bases, with 5 bases left in between. The CDR3 nucleotides read TGTGCCAGCAGTTTATCGAGGGCCGGGGAGCTGTTTTTT. Residues: CASSLSRAGELFF.

The chain joins TRBV7-8 to TRBJ1-2, with D hard to call. The CDR3 consists of 14 residues. Trimming pared 2 bases from V and 4 bases from J, leaving 11 bases between. Germline loops: CDR1 SGHVS, CDR2 FQNEAQ. The CDR3 spells CASSLQRSVYGYTF. The CDR3 DNA is TGTGCCAGCAGCTTACAGAGGTCTGTCTATGGCTACACCTTC.

The chain carries TRBV9 and TRBJ1-2, with 7 bases lining up with TRBD1. The trim removed 3 bases at V and 4 bases at J, leaving 9 bases unmatched. CDR3 length: 15 amino acids. CDR1 and CDR2 (germline): SGDLS, YYNGEE. This CDR3 reads CASSETGRPSYGYTF. CDR3 DNA sequence: TGTGCCAGCAGCGAGACAGGGCGCCCTTCCTATGGCTACACCTTC. Using reference TRBV9 and TRBJ1-2 for the parts outside the CDR3, the full variable domain is DSGVTQTPKHLITATGQRVTLRCSPRSGDLSVYWYQQSLDQGLQFLIQYYNGEERAKGNILERFSAQQFPDLHSELNLSSLELGDSALYFCASSETGRPSYGYTFGSGTRLTVV.

This sequence joins TRBV7-3 and TRBJ2-1; D possibly corresponds to TRBD2 (5 bases). V lost 1 base to trimming and J lost 9 bases, with 19 bases between them. CDR1 is SGHTA, CDR2 FQGTGA, per germline. CDR3 length: 16 residues. The CDR3 loop is CASSLSPPRGGGEQFF. The DNA of the CDR3 is TGTGCCAGCAGCTTAAGTCCTCCTAGAGGAGGAGGTGAGCAGTTCTTC. Looking up the rest from reference TRBV7-3 and TRBJ2-1 gives the full variable domain: GAGVSQTPSNKVTEKGKYVELRCDPISGHTALYWYRQSLGQGPEFLIYFQGTGAADDSGLPNDRFFAVRPEGSVSTLKIQRTERGDSAVYLCASSLSPPRGGGEQFFGPGTRLTVL.

This chain connects TRBV19 to TRBJ2-7, with TRBD2 identical over 7 bases. Looked up from germline, CDR1 is LNHDA and CDR2 is SQIVND (reference sequence). After removal of 8 bases from V and 4 bases from J, the junction contained 8 bases not matched to a gene. The CDR3 is 13 amino acids. The DNA of the CDR3 is TGTGCCAGTCGGGGGACTAACCTGTACGAGCAGTACTTC. Residues: CASRGTNLYEQYF. Based on the CDR3 plus reference TRBV19 and TRBJ2-7, the full variable domain is DGGITQSPKYLFRKEGQNVTLSCEQNLNHDAMYWYRQDPGQGLRLIYYSQIVNDFQKGDIAEGYSVSREKKESFPLTVTSAQKNPTAFYLCASRGTNLYEQYFGPGTRLTVT.

The V and J genes are TRBV2 and TRBJ2-1, with 13 bases lining up with TRBD2. The germline CDR1 and CDR2 sequences are SNHLY and FYNNEI. The CDR3 consists of 13 residues. The trim removed 9 bases at V and 7 bases at J, leaving 3 bases unmatched. For the CDR3, the DNA is TGTGCCAGAGGGACTAGCGGGATGAATGAGCAGTTCTTC. This sequence encodes CARGTSGMNEQFF.

V is TRBV7-9 and J is TRBJ2-1; 11 bases are a match to TRBD1. Germline V gives CDR1 SEHNR, CDR2 FQNEAQ (reference sequence). The CDR3 totals 16 residues. J lost 13 bases, V lost 1 base, and 12 bases had no gene match. CDR3 nucleotide sequence: TGTGCCAGCAGCTTAGTGATGGGGACAGGGGGAAGTCTTCAGTTCTTC. Translation: CASSLVMGTGGSLQFF. The whole variable domain, remainder taken from reference TRBV7-9 and TRBJ2-1, is DTGVSQNPRHKITKRGQNVTFRCDPISEHNRLYWYRQTLGQGPEFLTYFQNEAQLEKSRLLSDRFSAERPKGSFSTLEIQRTEQGDSAMYLCASSLVMGTGGSLQFFGPGTRLTVL.

The chain has TRBV5-4 and TRBJ2-3; D gene ambiguous. V lost 1 base and J lost 4, with 4 bases in between. From germline, CDR1 is SGHNT and CDR2 YYREEE (reference sequence). The CDR3 is 12 residues long. This CDR3 reads CASSLRADTQYF. In DNA form, the CDR3 reads TGTGCCAGCAGCTTGAGGGCAGATACGCAGTATTTT. Filled out from reference TRBV5-4 and TRBJ2-3, the complete variable domain reads ETGVTQSPTHLIKTRGQQVTLRCSSQSGHNTVSWYQQALGQGPQFIFQYYREEENGRGNFPPRFSGLQFPNYSSELNVNALELDDSALYLCASSLRADTQYFGPGTRLTVL.

V is TRBV19 and J is TRBJ1-4, with D possibly TRBD1 on 5 matching bases. Looked up from germline, CDR1 is LNHDA and CDR2 is SQIVND (reference sequence). Trimming took 7 bases from V and 6 from J, leaving 15 bases between them. The CDR3 is 14 residues long. The CDR3 loop reads CASMDGDPHEKLFF. The CDR3 nucleotides are TGTGCCAGTATGGACGGGGACCCCCATGAAAAACTGTTTTTT.

The V call is TRBV4-1, the J call TRBJ2-7, with 8 nucleotides matching TRBD2. The junction had 8 bases not matched to a gene; V was cut back by 4 bases and J by 0 bases. Germline assignment: CDR1 MGHRA and CDR2 YSYEKL. CDR3 length equals 16 residues. The CDR3 reads CASSPSSGSSSYEQYF. CDR3 bases: TGCGCCAGCAGCCCTTCTAGCGGGTCGAGCTCCTACGAGCAGTACTTC.

The J gene is TRBJ1-1, the V gene TRBV13; D not resolved. CDR1 PRHDT and CDR2 FYEKMQ come from the germline V gene (reference sequence). This CDR3 is 12 amino acids long. V gave up 8 bases and J gave up 1 base, with 8 bases separating them. The CDR3 coding sequence is TGTGCCAGCGGGTTAGGGAACACTGAAGCTTTCTTT. It specifies CASGLGNTEAFF.

The CDR3 reads CASTLGGSSYNEQFF. The CDR3 DNA sequence: TGTGCCAGCACCCTTGGGGGGAGCTCCTACAATGAGCAGTTCTTC. The chain has TRBV9 and TRBJ2-1; tentative D call: TRBD2 (6 bases). The CDR3 sequence is 15 residues long. Germline loops: CDR1 SGDLS, CDR2 YYNGEE. V was cut by 6 bases and J by 0 bases, with 13 bases left in between.

CDR3 sequence reads: CASSARVAYEQYF. In DNA form, the CDR3 reads TGTGCCAGCAGCGCCAGGGTCGCCTACGAGCAGTACTTC. The chain links TRBV5-6 to TRBJ2-7; D is possibly TRBD1 (5 bases). This CDR3 is 13 amino acids long. CDR1 and CDR2 from the germline V gene are SGHDT and YYEEEE. The germline V and J ends were trimmed by 4 bases and 2 bases, with 10 bases remaining between them.